This T cell receptor (beta chain) appears in the sequencing data of a study of cytomegalovirus exposure and HLA in healthy donors. Overall study results and limits: The study listed approximately 160 cytomegalovirus-associated TCR beta chains. Later, an analysis found that common viral pathogens appeared to be linked with several of the most significant clusters. CMV serostatus stood as the only immune exposure information on hand.

Concerning this clone: Its antigen is currently unknown.

Use of 60 Vbeta and 13 Jbeta primers characterized the PCR. Method: immunoSEQ multiplex PCR; TCRdb's copy keeps in-frame clones and lacks some. This repertoire comprises fewer than 150,000 clones; its ten largest clones make up roughly 3%. CDR3 length equals 12 residues. V lost 5 bases and J lost 7, with 9 bases in between. Germline V gene sequence: CDR1 SGHDN, CDR2 FVKESK. Input material: PBMCs. The chain couples TRBV14 to TRBJ1-3; the D gene is possibly TRBD1 (5 bases). The origin of this receptor is a man in his forties in good health and CMV-seronegative. The CDR3 nucleotides read TGTGCCAGCAGCAACGCAGGGAACACCATATATTTT. Amino acid sequence: CASSNAGNTIYF.